This T cell receptor beta chain was recovered during a study of hypomethylating agent response in myelodysplastic syndrome. Study-level background: Patients with myelodysplastic syndrome were 8 or 9 male and 2 female. Of 11 patients, a few carried TET2, the most frequent mutation.

Germline CDR1 and CDR2: LGHNA and YNFKEQ. Trimming stripped 0 bases from V and 0 bases from J, with 9 bases between. This CDR3 spans 16 amino acids. Repertoires were generated with immunoSEQ multiplex PCR, while TCRdb's copy carries only in-frame clones and drops some. The table shows 950 to 1,500 clones, with roughly four fifths occurring only once. This sequence originates from a human donor with myelodysplastic syndrome. The chain has TRBV4-2 and TRBJ1-3; D remains ambiguous. The sequencing used bone marrow, collected before or after starting hypomethylating agent treatment for myelodysplastic syndrome (not recorded which). The CDR3 here is CASSQDRTFSGNTIYF. In DNA form, the CDR3 reads TGTGCCAGCAGCCAAGATAGGACTTTCTCTGGAAACACCATATATTTT.